This paragraph covers one TCR beta chain sequence. Its antigen remains unidentified. The entry originates in a study of T cell responses to AZD1222 COVID-19 vaccine. Whole-study findings and limits: After two AZD1222 doses, spike-specific TCR breadth and depth rose versus day 0.

Trimming left V 3 bases short and J 5 bases short, with 8 bases between. The CDR3 length is 13 residues. The germline CDR1 and CDR2 sequences are MRHNA and SNTAGT. Assay used: immunoSEQ multiplex PCR; TCRdb lists only in-frame clones, some missing. The profile covers 130,000 or so clones, with 90% appearing a single time and 4.2% taken by the ten largest. The clonotype originates from an adult who received the MenACWY meningococcal vaccine as a control. The sample here was peripheral blood, taken 28 days after the second dose of the MenACWY control vaccine. The V call is TRBV6-4, the J call TRBJ1-5; tentative D call: TRBD1 (5 bases). The CDR3 nucleotides are TGTGCCAGCAGTGAAGGGGTTCATCAGCCCCAGCATTTT. Translated, it gives CASSEGVHQPQHF.